The 19 T cell receptor beta chains below come from one sample, sequenced in a study of response to subunit inactivated influenza vaccine. In TCRdb, the RT-PCR reads were re-called with MiXCR into one record per CDR3 protein. This table holds more than 150,000 distinct CDR3 sequences, around a tenth found once. This sample comprised CD8+ T cells sorted from PBMCs, obtained about 23 months after vaccination. Source of these receptors: a man between 50 and 69 years old who received an inactivated influenza vaccine.

In nucleotides, the CDR3 is TGTGCCAGCAGCCAAGAGGCGGGGGAGTCCTACAATGAGCAGTTCTTC. Translation gives CASSQEAGESYNEQFF. V gene TRBV4-2 combines with J gene TRBJ2-1, with TRBD2 matching 7 bases. This CDR3 is built from 16 residues. Germline V gives CDR1 LGHNA, CDR2 YNFKEQ. Trimming removed 0 bases from V and 1 base from J; junction bases left unmatched: 3.

This clonotype was seen at least ten times. The chain links TRBV29-1 to TRBJ2-1, with a tentative D call TRBD1 (5 bases). The germline gives CDR1 SQVTM, CDR2 ANQGSEA. This CDR3 comprises 13 residues. Trimming removed 6 bases from V and 1 base from J, with 10 bases in between. The CDR3: CSVGHLSYNEQFF. DNA for the CDR3: TGCAGCGTAGGACACTTATCCTACAATGAGCAGTTCTTC.

J is TRBJ2-7 and V is TRBV27, with D possibly being TRBD1 (5 bases). V gave up 5 bases and J gave up 7 bases, with 18 bases separating them. From germline, CDR1 is MNHEY and CDR2 SMNVEV (reference sequence). The CDR3 spans 14 residues. CDR3 bases: TGTGCCAGCAGTCCCGGTGCAGGGTGGTGGGAGCAGTACTTC. Its protein product is CASSPGAGWWEQYF.

This clonotype was recorded a few times. The V call is TRBV7-9, the J call TRBJ2-7; the D gene could be TRBD1 or TRBD2 (5 bases each). Germline values: CDR1 SEHNR, CDR2 FQNEAQ (reference sequence). The CDR3 runs to 15 residues. V lost 4 bases to trimming and J lost 0 bases, with 13 bases between them. The CDR3 bases are TGTGCCAGCAGCTCTTGGGACGGGACCTCCTACGAGCAGTACTTC. This translates into CASSSWDGTSYEQYF.

The J gene is TRBJ2-2, the V gene TRBV28; 12 nucleotides match TRBD2. Germline V gene lookup returns CDR1 MDHEN and CDR2 SYDVKM. This CDR3 is built from 17 residues. V trimming: 6 bases; J trimming: 5 bases; junction bases outside the gene matches: 10. CDR3 nucleotides: TGTGCCAGCAGACGGCTTCTAGCGGGAGGGCCGACCGGGGAGCTGTTTTTT. This translates into CASRRLLAGGPTGELFF.

V is TRBV2 and J is TRBJ2-1; 10 bases line up with TRBD2. J gave up 7 bases and V 3 bases, and 9 bases lay outside the gene matches. The CDR3 length is 16 residues. CDR1 is SNHLY and CDR2 is FYNNEI in the germline V gene. The CDR3 nucleotides read TGTGCCAGCAGTGACCTAGCGGGAGAGCTTTGGAATGAGCAGTTCTTC. It codes for CASSDLAGELWNEQFF. Based on the CDR3 plus reference TRBV2 and TRBJ2-1, the full variable domain is EPEVTQTPSHQVTQMGQEVILRCVPISNHLYFYWYRQILGQKVEFLVSFYNNEISEKSEIFDDQFSVERPDGSNFTLKIRSTKLEDSAMYFCASSDLAGELWNEQFFGPGTRLTVL.

The rearrangement uses TRBV2 and TRBJ2-1, with 8 bases lining up with TRBD2. The length of the CDR3 is 14 residues. Germline trimming cut 4 bases from V and 10 bases from J; bases unmatched to any gene: 9. Germline values: CDR1 SNHLY, CDR2 FYNNEI. The CDR3 region is CASSVGGGLGEQFF. CDR3 DNA sequence: TGTGCCAGCAGTGTGGGCGGGGGGCTAGGAGAGCAGTTCTTC.

This clonotype was counted ten times or more. The V gene is TRBV27, the J gene TRBJ2-5; perhaps TRBD2 as D (6 bases). This CDR3 spans 14 amino acids. Trimming took off 3 bases at V and 5 bases at J, with 13 bases between the two ends. Germline-derived CDR1 and CDR2 are MNHEY and SMNVEV (reference sequence). In nucleotides, the CDR3 is TGTGCCAGCAGTTTCTTGGGGGAGGTTGAGACCCAGTACTTC. Translation: CASSFLGEVETQYF.

The chain has TRBV4-1 and TRBJ2-5, with unresolved D. Trimming took 0 bases from V and 5 from J, leaving 13 bases between them. Germline V CDR1 and CDR2: MGHRA, YSYEKL. CDR3 length equals 15 residues. The CDR3 DNA sequence: TGCGCCAGCAGCCAAGATTGGAACCGGTTGGAGACCCAGTACTTC. Protein: CASSQDWNRLETQYF.

The rearrangement joins TRBV5-5 to TRBJ1-5, with D perhaps TRBD1 (5 bases). V lost 0 bases, J lost 6 bases, and 13 bases lay in between. Germline V gene lookup returns CDR1 SGHKS and CDR2 YYEKEE (reference sequence). The CDR3 runs 15 residues. This CDR3 is CASSLVPQGPQPQHF. The CDR3 nucleotides read TGTGCCAGCAGCTTGGTCCCCCAGGGTCCTCAGCCCCAGCATTTT.

The V gene is TRBV7-9, the J gene TRBJ2-1, with 8 bases fitting TRBD2. The junction had 6 bases not matched to a gene; V was cut back by 3 bases and J by 5 bases. In germline, CDR1 is SEHNR, CDR2 FQNEAQ (reference sequence). The CDR3 consists of 15 residues. The CDR3 DNA reads TGTGCCAGCAGCTTCCCGGGACTAGTTGACAATGAGCAGTTCTTC. Amino acids: CASSFPGLVDNEQFF.

This clonotype was seen repeatedly, ten times or more. This rearrangement joins TRBV6-1 to TRBJ2-3; 10 positions match TRBD1. Germline-derived CDR1 and CDR2 are MNHNS and SASEGT. With 6 bases clipped from V and 9 bases from J, the junction kept 6 bases outside the gene matches. This CDR3 is built from 13 residues. This chain's CDR3 is CASSLGQGITQYF. The CDR3 DNA sequence: TGTGCCAGCAGCTTGGGACAGGGGATCACGCAGTATTTT.

In this sample, this clonotype turned up a few times. This rearrangement joins TRBV10-3 to TRBJ2-7, with a tentative D call TRBD1 (6 bases). This CDR3 comprises 14 residues. Trimming removed 0 bases at V and 2 bases at J, with 8 bases between. Germline values: CDR1 ENHRY, CDR2 SYGVKD. In DNA form, the CDR3 reads TGTGCCATCAGTGAGTCGAGGGACACCTACGAGCAGTACTTC. Its protein is CAISESRDTYEQYF.

This clonotype was seen only a few times. The V gene is TRBV28, the J gene TRBJ1-5; 7 bases are shared with TRBD1. The ends lost 3 bases at V and 2 bases at J; junction bases unmatched: 4. Germline CDR1 reads MDHEN; CDR2 reads SYDVKM. The CDR3 runs to 15 residues. In nucleotides, the CDR3 is TGTGCCAGCAGTTTTTGGGACAGCGGCAATCAGCCCCAGCATTTT. Translated: CASSFWDSGNQPQHF.

The chain employs TRBV6-1 and TRBJ1-3; D is ambiguous. Deletions cut 3 bases from V and 2 bases from J, with 8 bases between. Per the germline V gene, CDR1 is MNHNS and CDR2 is SASEGT. There are 14 residues in the CDR3. CDR3 bases: TGTGCCAGCAGTGAGGGTCTTGCTGGAAACACCATATATTTT. Translating gives CASSEGLAGNTIYF.

The chain carries TRBV5-1 and TRBJ2-1, with 11 nucleotides matching TRBD2. The junction had 10 bases not matched to a gene; V was cut back by 4 bases and J by 4 bases. The length of the CDR3 is 17 residues. CDR1 and CDR2 (germline): SGHRS, YFSETQ. The CDR3 nucleotides read TGCGCCAGCAGCCCCTACTCCGGGACTAGCGGTTACAATGAGCAGTTCTTC. It codes for CASSPYSGTSGYNEQFF. The full variable domain, rest sourced from reference TRBV5-1 and TRBJ2-1, is KAGVTQTPRYLIKTRGQQVTLSCSPISGHRSVSWYQQTPGQGLQFLFEYFSETQRNKGNFPGRFSGRQFSNSRSEMNVSTLELGDSALYLCASSPYSGTSGYNEQFFGPGTRLTVL.

This clonotype was detected only a few times. The chain joins TRBV6-5 to TRBJ2-3, with 12 positions matching TRBD2. Trimming at V came to 2 bases and at J to 5 bases, leaving 5 bases not matched to a gene. CDR1 and CDR2 (germline): MNHEY, SVGAGI. The CDR3 runs to 16 residues. The CDR3 nucleotides read TGTGCCAGCAGTTACCTAGCGGGAGGGCCCGGAGATACGCAGTATTTT. Translated, it gives CASSYLAGGPGDTQYF.

This clonotype has a count of ten or more. The J gene is TRBJ1-5, the V gene TRBV12-3 or TRBV12-4; TRBD1 matches at 7 bases. The CDR3 is made up of 15 amino acids. V was clipped by 4 bases and J by 0 bases; unmatched bases: 3. DNA of the CDR3: TGTGCCAGCAGTTGGGGACAGTCTAGCAATCAGCCCCAGCATTTT. Translation gives CASSWGQSSNQPQHF.

This clonotype occurred a few times. The DNA of the CDR3 is TGTGCCAGCAGTGGACAGCCGCTTAATGAAAAACTGTTTTTT. Protein: CASSGQPLNEKLFF. The chain couples TRBV12-3 or TRBV12-4 to TRBJ1-4; D is possibly TRBD1 (6 bases). The germline V and J ends were trimmed by 5 bases and 4 bases, with 11 bases remaining between them. The CDR3 is 14 amino acids.